What follows are 21 T cell receptor beta chains derived from one specimen sequenced in a study of T cells after yellow fever vaccination. TCRdb re-analysed the 5' RACE reads in MiXCR, keeping a single row per CDR3 protein. The table shows approximately 31,000 distinct CDR3 sequences, with 10% to 13% occurring only once. Sample: PBMCs, either bulk or a sorted T-cell subset (CD4+, CD8+, memory, or dextramer-sorted; not recorded which), taken around 16 days after the first yellow fever vaccination. These TCRs come from a man between 18 and 35 years old who received the YFV17D yellow fever vaccine.

This clonotype was detected many times. V is TRBV7-2 and J is TRBJ2-5; no firm D call. The CDR3 is 14 amino acids. Germline V gene sequence: CDR1 SGHTA, CDR2 FQGNSA. Between the trimmed V and J ends, which lost 5 bases and 3 bases, there was a span of 13 bases. CDR3: CASSHNTVKETQYF. CDR3 DNA sequence: TGTGCCAGCAGCCATAATACAGTAAAAGAGACCCAGTACTTC.

This clonotype appeared many times. The chain uses TRBV6-1 and TRBJ1-1, with 8 positions matching TRBD1. The germline V gene encodes CDR1 MNHNS and CDR2 SASEGT. Trimming cost V 5 bases and J 1 base; bases outside gene matches: 9. The CDR3 is made up of 16 amino acids. CDR3 coding DNA: TGTGCCAGCAGTCCCCCGACAGGGGATGGGAACACTGAAGCTTTCTTT. Its translation is CASSPPTGDGNTEAFF.

This chain links TRBV5-4 with TRBJ1-2; D perhaps matches TRBD1 (6 bases). V was clipped by 3 bases and J by 4 bases, with 16 bases between them. Germline loops: CDR1 SGHNT, CDR2 YYREEE (reference sequence). The CDR3 is made up of 15 amino acids. The CDR3 reads CASSYRDKASYGYTF. The CDR3 region has the DNA TGTGCCAGCAGCTACCGGGACAAAGCTTCCTATGGCTACACCTTC.

By sample fraction, this clonotype is medium-sized (0.01 to 0.1%). The chain joins TRBV9 to TRBJ2-5; D not resolved. Germline V lookup: CDR1 SGDLS, CDR2 YYNGEE. The length of the CDR3 is 14 residues. V was cut by 0 bases and J by 2 bases, with 8 bases left in between. The CDR3 DNA sequence: TGTGCCAGCAGCGTAGCTAACAGTCAAGAGACCCAGTACTTC. It specifies CASSVANSQETQYF.

This clonotype was seen repeatedly, ten times or more. The V and J genes are TRBV14 and TRBJ1-2; 9 nucleotides match TRBD1. CDR3 length: 15 amino acids. V gave up 3 bases and J gave up 8 bases; unmatched junction bases: 10. Germline V CDR1 and CDR2: SGHDN, FVKESK. CDR3 sequence (DNA): TGTGCCAGCAGCCACGAAGGACAGGGGTTCTGGGGCTACACCTTC. Its protein is CASSHEGQGFWGYTF.

This clonotype was detected many times. The chain links TRBV6-1 to TRBJ2-7; D assignment may be TRBD1 or TRBD2 (6 bases each). Germline values: CDR1 MNHNS, CDR2 SASEGT. With 3 bases removed from V and 0 bases from J, the gap between germline ends came to 15 bases. The CDR3 sequence is 16 residues long. The CDR3 reads CASSDEGGGSSYEQYF. The CDR3 DNA reads TGTGCCAGCAGTGACGAGGGGGGCGGAAGCTCCTACGAGCAGTACTTC.

By its share, this clonotype is medium-sized (0.01 to 0.1%). CDR3 sequence: CAIRRQGATGELFF. In nucleotides, the CDR3 is TGTGCCATCAGAAGACAGGGTGCCACCGGGGAGCTGTTTTTT. The chain carries TRBV10-3 and TRBJ2-2; 7 bases fit TRBD1. V shed 6 bases, J shed 4 bases, and the junction held 5 bases outside the gene matches. This CDR3 has 14 amino acids. Germline V gene sequence: CDR1 ENHRY, CDR2 SYGVKD.

This clonotype was seen at least ten times. The V and J genes are TRBV20-1 and TRBJ2-1; D unclear. Trimming cost V 3 bases and J 3 bases, with 15 bases left between them. The CDR3 consists of 15 residues. Per germline, CDR1 DFQATT and CDR2 SNEGSKA (reference sequence). For the CDR3, the DNA is TGCAGTGCTAGGTTCCAGCCATCCGTCTACAATGAGCAGTTCTTC. Amino acid sequence: CSARFQPSVYNEQFF.

This clonotype was picked up many times. The gene calls are TRBV6-1 and TRBJ2-2; the D gene could be TRBD1 or TRBD2 (5 bases each). The CDR3 is 13 amino acids. CDR1 and CDR2 from the germline V gene are MNHNS and SASEGT. Trimming pared 6 bases from V and 6 bases from J, leaving 11 bases between. CDR3 amino acids: CASRRGEAGELFF. CDR3 sequence (DNA): TGTGCCAGCAGGAGGGGCGAAGCCGGGGAGCTGTTTTTT.

Details on this clonotype: A much larger clone sits a single nucleotide away, making a read error possible. DNA for the CDR3: TGCGCCAGCAGATCCGACAGCAACACTGGAGCTTTCTTT. This gives the protein CASRSDSNTGAFF. This chain joins TRBV5-1 and TRBJ1-1, with D maybe TRBD1 (5 bases). Per germline, CDR1 SGHRS and CDR2 YFSETQ. The CDR3 runs 13 residues.

This chain links TRBV29-1 with TRBJ1-6; TRBD1 matches at 9 bases. CDR1 and CDR2 from the germline V gene are SQVTM and ANQGSEA. The CDR3 covers 17 residues. The ends lost 1 base at V and 3 bases at J; junction bases unmatched: 7. CDR3 nucleotide sequence: TGCAGCGTTGAAGTATGGGGACAGGGAAACTATAATTCACCCCTCCACTTT. Its translation is CSVEVWGQGNYNSPLHF.

The sample holds many counts of this clonotype. The chain carries TRBV11-3 and TRBJ2-2; D possibly matches TRBD1 or TRBD2 (5 bases each). The CDR3 spans 15 residues. The germline CDR1 and CDR2 sequences are SGHNT and YENEEA. Trimming cost V 3 bases and J 6 bases, with 14 bases left between them. CDR3 DNA: TGTGCCAGCAGCTTCTCTGGGACCGGGGCCGGGGAGCTGTTTTTT. Translating it yields CASSFSGTGAGELFF.

This clonotype showed up many times. The rearrangement links TRBV7-8 to TRBJ2-1; TRBD1 aligns across 8 bases. In germline, CDR1 is SGHVS, CDR2 FQNEAQ. V shed 4 bases and J 7 bases; nucleotides not matched to a gene: 12. The CDR3 has 16 residues. CDR3 sequence reads: CASSSKRTGTRNEQFF. CDR3 sequence (DNA): TGTGCCAGCAGCTCGAAGCGGACAGGGACGAGGAATGAGCAGTTCTTC. Full variable domain (missing parts from reference TRBV7-8 and TRBJ2-1): GAGVSQSPRYKVAKRGQDVALRCDPISGHVSLFWYQQALGQGPEFLTYFQNEAQLDKSGLPSDRFFAERPEGSVSTLKIQRTQQEDSAVYLCASSSKRTGTRNEQFFGPGTRLTVL.

Turning to this clonotype: This may be a read error, as it is one base from a much larger clone. This chain uses TRBV5-1 with TRBJ2-1, with no clear D. V lost 0 bases to trimming and J lost 7 bases, with 14 bases between them. This CDR3 spans 15 amino acids. Per the germline V gene, CDR1 is SGHRS and CDR2 is YFSETQ. As DNA, the CDR3 is TGCGCCAGCAGCTTGGGGACGGCGTTGAGGAATGAGCAGTTCTTC. Translated: CASSLGTALRNEQFF.

In this sample, this clonotype turned up many times. This sequence joins TRBV30 and TRBJ1-5; D uncertain. CDR1 and CDR2 from the germline V gene are GTSNPN and SVGIG (reference sequence). Trimming took 2 bases from V and 1 from J, leaving 9 bases between them. The CDR3 sequence is 14 residues long. DNA for the CDR3: TGTGCCTGGAGTATCGGACCCAGCAATCAGCCCCAGCATTTT. This encodes CAWSIGPSNQPQHF. The variable domain in full, with the rest retrieved from reference TRBV30 and TRBJ1-5, is SQTIHQWPATLVQPVGSPLSLECTVEGTSNPNLYWYRQAAGRGLQLLFYSVGIGQISSEVPQNLSASRPQDRQFILSSKKLLLSDSGFYLCAWSIGPSNQPQHFGDGTRLSIL.

At least ten counts were recorded for this clonotype. This sequence joins TRBV5-1 and TRBJ2-6; a weak D match, TRBD1 (5 bases). This CDR3 spans 16 amino acids. Looked up from germline, CDR1 is SGHRS and CDR2 is YFSETQ. Deletions cut 0 bases from V and 2 bases from J, with 9 bases between. The CDR3 protein is CASSLASRAGANVLTF. In DNA, the CDR3 is TGCGCCAGCAGCTTGGCCTCCAGGGCTGGGGCCAACGTCCTGACTTTC.

This clonotype has a count of ten or more. This chain links TRBV10-3 with TRBJ1-3; the match to TRBD1 covers 8 bases. The CDR3 contains 16 residues. V was clipped by 7 bases and J by 0 bases; unmatched bases: 8. Looked up from germline, CDR1 is ENHRY and CDR2 is SYGVKD. This chain's CDR3 is CAITPDRGGSGNTIYF. DNA of the CDR3: TGTGCCATCACTCCCGACAGGGGAGGCTCTGGAAACACCATATATTTT.

This clonotype has at least ten counts. The chain employs TRBV4-3 and TRBJ2-5; TRBD1 matches at 9 bases. Germline assignment: CDR1 LGHNA and CDR2 YSLEER. The CDR3 is made up of 14 amino acids. With V trimmed by 4 bases and J by 5 bases, 5 bases remained unmatched. CDR3 DNA sequence: TGCGCCAGCAGCCCTACAGGGGGCGAGGAGACCCAGTACTTC. Its translation: CASSPTGGEETQYF.

Remarks on this clonotype: A clone one base away is much larger, so this may be a read error. The chain combines TRBV7-2 with TRBJ1-5; no clear D gene. Germline V CDR1 and CDR2: SGHTA, FQGNSA. The CDR3 has 15 residues. V lost 2 bases to trimming and J lost 3 bases, with 11 bases between them. CDR3 in amino acids: CASSLLAAYNQPQHF. The CDR3 DNA reads as TGTGCCAGCAGCTTACTGGCAGCCTACAATCAGCCCCAGCATTTT.

A word on this clonotype: A much larger clone lies a single base off, so this may be a read error. The V call is TRBV30, the J call TRBJ2-7; the D gene is possibly TRBD1 (5 bases). The CDR3 is 14 residues long. Trimming took off 2 bases at V and 3 bases at J, with 14 bases between the two ends. Germline V gene lookup returns CDR1 GTSNPN and CDR2 SVGIG (reference sequence). The DNA for the CDR3 is TGTGCCTGGAGTAGCAACGGCCAGGGCTACGAGCAGTACTTC. It is translated as CAWSSNGQGYEQYF. Together with reference TRBV30 and TRBJ2-7, the CDR3 gives the full variable domain: SQTIHQWPATLVQPVGSPLSLECTVEGTSNPNLYWYRQAAGRGLQLLFYSVGIGQISSEVPQNLSASRPQDRQFILSSKKLLLSDSGFYLCAWSSNGQGYEQYFGPGTRLTVT.

This clonotype was seen many times. The rearrangement links TRBV7-2 to TRBJ1-5, with D possibly matching TRBD1 (6 bases). The CDR3 runs 15 residues. CDR1 SGHTA and CDR2 FQGNSA come from the germline V gene. V gave up 5 bases and J gave up 3 bases, with 14 bases separating them. The CDR3 loop reads CASSLTGTNNQPQHF. For the CDR3, the DNA is TGTGCCAGCAGCCTCACCGGGACAAACAATCAGCCCCAGCATTTT.